This is a list of T cell receptor beta chains from one sample in a study of identical twins. TCRdb passed the 5' RACE reads through MiXCR, listing each CDR3 protein once. The profile shows hundreds of thousands of distinct CDR3 sequences, approximately 9% of them singletons. The sample also formed part of further work on yellow fever vaccine responses in identical twins.

Sequenced sample: PBMCs. Every receptor here comes from a woman under 30 in good health. The conserved cysteine and the conserved F or W are not part of the CDR3 here. The order of the fields is CDR3 length, J gene, V gene, CDR3 protein.

>12|TRBJ1-2|TRBV3-1
ASSQGMGEYGYT
>10|TRBJ2-7|TRBV24-1
ATSDSSSVQY
>15|TRBJ2-1|TRBV3-1
ASSRRLTVNNDVEQF
>14|TRBJ2-5|TRBV4-1
ASSQGTSGVWETQY
>11|TRBJ1-1|TRBV5-1
ASSGTPGTEAF
>13|TRBJ1-2|TRBV7-2
ASSRERTVTYGYT
>15|TRBJ2-3|TRBV20-1
SARSLLAGVRGDTQY
>13|TRBJ2-4|TRBV5-1
ASRPPGGNKNIQY
>16|TRBJ2-1|TRBV6-2/TRBV6-3
ASSYWTGKRRSYNEQF
>11|TRBJ1-5|TRBV24-1
ATSPGGNQPQH
>13|TRBJ2-3|TRBV7-2
ASSLARGSADTQY
>12|TRBJ2-1|TRBV5-6
ASSLSPKGNEQF
>14|TRBJ2-1|TRBV24-1
ATSDLQMGVYNEQF
>14|TRBJ2-7|TRBV5-1
ASSSDPGLMSYEQY
>14|TRBJ2-1|TRBV10-1
ASSESVVAVYNEQF
>13|TRBJ2-7|TRBV9
ASSVGGWPTYEQY
>11|TRBJ2-1|TRBV20-1
SAIDPRRNEQF
>14|TRBJ1-2|TRBV10-3
AISESTDSPNYGYT
>11|TRBJ2-2|TRBV20-1
SARDQMTGELF
>13|TRBJ2-1|TRBV4-1
ASSQAAGAYNEQF
>13|TRBJ2-1|TRBV7-3
ASSLSSGGPNEQF
>10|TRBJ2-7|TRBV6-5
ASTDLSYEQY
>9|TRBJ2-3|TRBV7-2
ASSGGHTQY
>9|TRBJ1-1|TRBV6-1
ASTGRAEAF
>11|TRBJ2-3|TRBV7-9
ASSSDGPIKVY
>13|TRBJ2-1|TRBV4-3
ASSRGAIGEDEQF
>15|TRBJ2-3|TRBV20-1
SAKLAGGIPGTDTQY
>13|TRBJ2-1|TRBV12-3/TRBV12-4
ASSLRTGAADEQF
>12|TRBJ1-1|TRBV6-1
ASSVGTENTEAF
>12|TRBJ1-1|TRBV6-2/TRBV6-3
ASSLGERDTEAF
>13|TRBJ2-1|TRBV5-1
ASSPEGLRANEQF
>13|TRBJ1-1|TRBV28
ASSLVLGVNTEAF
>13|TRBJ2-1|TRBV19
ASSVGSGGAFEQF
>10|TRBJ2-7|TRBV18
ASSHEFGEQY
>13|TRBJ2-5|TRBV20-1
SAGTRRGGRETQY
>14|TRBJ1-2|TRBV21-1
ASSKTAGQEEYGYT
>14|TRBJ1-1|TRBV20-1
SAQPTKGHKNTEAF
>13|TRBJ2-7|TRBV5-1
ASSLTITPSYEQY
>13|TRBJ1-6|TRBV7-3
ASSLGGTVNSPLH
>15|TRBJ1-6|TRBV6-5
ASSYSTPGGNHSPLH
>11|TRBJ2-1|TRBV24-1
ATSDSSVAFQF
>14|TRBJ2-1|TRBV21-1
ASSKGLAGYYNEQF
>11|TRBJ2-7|TRBV20-1
SAAGQGTYEQY
>14|TRBJ2-1|TRBV6-5
ASSYSIGTGGDEQF
>14|TRBJ2-2|TRBV9
ASSAPGQGAPGELF